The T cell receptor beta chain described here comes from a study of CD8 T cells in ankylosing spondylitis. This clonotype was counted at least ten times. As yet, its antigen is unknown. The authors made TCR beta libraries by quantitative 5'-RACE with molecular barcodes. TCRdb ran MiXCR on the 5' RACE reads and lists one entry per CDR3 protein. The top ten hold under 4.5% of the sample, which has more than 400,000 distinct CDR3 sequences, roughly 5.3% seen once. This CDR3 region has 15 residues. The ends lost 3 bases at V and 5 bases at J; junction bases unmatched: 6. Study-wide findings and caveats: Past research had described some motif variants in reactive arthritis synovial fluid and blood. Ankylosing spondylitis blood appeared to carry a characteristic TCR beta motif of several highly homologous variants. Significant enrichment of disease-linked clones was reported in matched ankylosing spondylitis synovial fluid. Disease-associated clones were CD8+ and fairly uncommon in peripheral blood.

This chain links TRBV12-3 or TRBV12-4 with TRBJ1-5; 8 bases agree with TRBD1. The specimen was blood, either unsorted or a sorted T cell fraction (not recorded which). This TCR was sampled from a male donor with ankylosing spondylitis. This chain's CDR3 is CASSFDRGGDQPQHF. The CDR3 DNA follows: TGTGCCAGCAGTTTTGACAGGGGAGGTGATCAGCCCCAGCATTTT.